The 30 T cell receptor beta chains reported below all come from one sample, sequenced in a study of blood T cells in healthy people across ages. Using a J-beta primer mix together with a sample-barcoded 5' primer, a second PCR was run for about 6 to 12 cycles. Using its own MiXCR run on the 5' RACE reads, TCRdb lists one record per CDR3 protein. The sample yields 1,300,000 or so distinct CDR3 sequences, around 59% seen once. Sequencing was performed on blood. These TCRs come from a man aged 18 to 29 in good health.

V is TRBV18 and J is TRBJ1-2, with no clear D. V shed 2 bases and J shed 4 bases, with 17 bases lying between them. The CDR3 runs to 16 residues. Germline V gene lookup returns CDR1 KGHSH and CDR2 LQKENI. The CDR3 region has the DNA TGTGCCAGCTCACCAACAGTGGGAAACGACTTCTATGGCTACACCTTC. This sequence encodes CASSPTVGNDFYGYTF.

Concerning this clonotype itself: A junction end diverges from the germline sequence, so it may reflect a read error. The V gene is TRBV4-3, the J gene TRBJ1-6; D is possibly TRBD1 (5 bases). This CDR3 is 15 amino acids long. Germline V gene sequence: CDR1 LGHNA, CDR2 YSLEER. The CDR3 coding sequence is TGCGCCAACAGCCAAGATCGAGGGGATGGTTCACCCCTCCACTTT. Protein product: CANSQDRGDGSPLHF.

This chain connects TRBV19 to TRBJ2-4; D call uncertain. Germline V gives CDR1 LNHDA, CDR2 SQIVND (reference sequence). V lost 4 bases, J lost 8 bases, and 6 bases lay in between. The CDR3 has 11 residues. Written as DNA, the CDR3 is TGTGCCAGTAGTAACGGGTACATTCAGTACTTC. This gives the protein CASSNGYIQYF.

The CDR3 here is CASGKAGVQETQYF. DNA for the CDR3: TGTGCCAGCGGAAAGGCGGGTGTCCAAGAGACCCAGTACTTC. This rearrangement joins TRBV6-2 or TRBV6-3 to TRBJ2-5; TRBD2 might be the D (5 bases). This CDR3 is built from 14 residues. Germline CDR1 reads MNHEY; CDR2 reads SVGEGT. Trimming pared 8 bases from V and 1 base from J, leaving 14 bases between.

The chain combines TRBV6-5 with TRBJ2-5, with D perhaps matching TRBD1 or TRBD2 (5 bases each). Germline-derived CDR1 and CDR2 are MNHEY and SVGAGI. Between the trimmed V and J ends, which lost 3 bases and 11 bases, there was a span of 19 bases. The CDR3 covers 14 residues. CDR3 amino acids: CASSYSGTQLEQYF. The CDR3 DNA follows: TGTGCCAGCAGTTATTCAGGGACCCAACTGGAGCAGTACTTC.

This chain joins TRBV10-3 and TRBJ2-2; D might be TRBD1 (5 bases). From germline, CDR1 is ENHRY and CDR2 SYGVKD. V lost 6 bases and J lost 3, with 8 bases in between. CDR3 length equals 13 residues. CDR3 loop: CAIRGQDTGELFF. The CDR3 nucleotides read TGTGCCATCAGGGGGCAGGACACCGGGGAGCTGTTTTTT.

This clonotype has a single count. The chain employs TRBV7-2 and TRBJ2-3, with D possibly being TRBD1 (7 bases). V lost 3 bases, J lost 11 bases, and 18 bases lay in between. Germline V CDR1 and CDR2: SGHTA, FQGNSA. CDR3 size: 14 residues. The CDR3 loop is CASSFRMQGGGQYF. DNA for the CDR3: TGTGCCAGCAGCTTCCGAATGCAGGGGGGTGGGCAGTATTTT. The variable domain in full, with the rest retrieved from reference TRBV7-2 and TRBJ2-3, is GAGVSQSPSNKVTEKGKDVELRCDPISGHTALYWYRQSLGQGLEFLIYFQGNSAPDKSGLPSDRFSAERTGGSVSTLTIQRTQQEDSAVYLCASSFRMQGGGQYFGPGTRLTVL.

The chain is built from TRBV4-2 and TRBJ2-1; D remains unclear. There are 14 residues in the CDR3. Germline V lookup: CDR1 LGHNA, CDR2 YNFKEQ. With 0 bases removed from V and 9 bases from J, the gap between germline ends came to 12 bases. The CDR3 nucleotides are TGTGCCAGCAGCCAAGATCCAGCGTCCGGTGAGCAGTTCTTC. Translated, it gives CASSQDPASGEQFF.

The chain recombines TRBV20-1 with TRBJ2-7; D uncertain. The length of the CDR3 is 14 residues. The V gene's germline CDR1 is DFQATT and CDR2 SNEGSKA (reference sequence). Trimming stripped 0 bases from V and 4 bases from J, with 13 bases between. CDR3 residues: CSARDVDEVYEQYF. The DNA for the CDR3 is TGCAGTGCTAGAGATGTGGACGAAGTTTACGAGCAGTACTTC.

V usage is TRBV2 and J usage is TRBJ2-1, with a tentative D call TRBD2 (6 bases). The CDR3 loop spans 17 amino acids. Trimming removed 3 bases from V and 1 base from J, with 16 bases in between. The V gene's germline CDR1 is SNHLY and CDR2 FYNNEI. CDR3 region: CASSEEGTFGSYNEQFF. The CDR3 nucleotides read TGTGCCAGCAGTGAGGAGGGCACCTTTGGGTCCTACAATGAGCAGTTCTTC.

This clonotype was counted a few times. CDR3 sequence reads: CASRLRDSPSLYEQYF. CDR3 in DNA: TGTGCCAGCAGACTCCGGGACAGCCCATCCCTATACGAGCAGTACTTC. V and J are TRBV6-6 and TRBJ2-7; 7 nucleotides agree with TRBD1. CDR3 length equals 16 residues. V dropped 6 bases and J dropped 4; count of bases not matched to a gene: 15. Germline-derived CDR1 and CDR2 are MNHNY and SVGAGI (reference sequence).

V and J are TRBV29-1 and TRBJ2-1; TRBD2 aligns across 12 bases. Germline V lookup: CDR1 SQVTM, CDR2 ANQGSEA. V was clipped by 4 bases and J by 6 bases; unmatched bases: 7. The CDR3 consists of 15 residues. CDR3 loop: CSVVLTSGRFNEQFF. CDR3 DNA sequence: TGCAGCGTTGTTTTGACTAGCGGGAGATTCAATGAGCAGTTCTTC.

The chain is built from TRBV7-9 and TRBJ1-4; possibly TRBD1 for D (5 bases). The CDR3 extends over 14 amino acids. With 5 bases removed from V and 3 bases from J, the gap between germline ends came to 10 bases. Germline V lookup: CDR1 SEHNR, CDR2 FQNEAQ (reference sequence). CDR3 nucleotide sequence: TGTGCCAGCAGCCAACAGGAGTCTAATGAAAAACTGTTTTTT. It yields the protein CASSQQESNEKLFF.

V gene TRBV20-1 combines with J gene TRBJ2-6; D call uncertain. CDR3 length equals 15 residues. Germline CDR1 and CDR2: DFQATT and SNEGSKA (reference sequence). V was shortened by 2 bases and J by 2 bases, with 10 bases between the two germline ends. The CDR3 region has the DNA TGCAGTGCTAGAATCTCGCAGGCTGGGGCCAACGTCCTGACTTTC. It codes for CSARISQAGANVLTF.

CDR3 region: CASSLSAGVVAKNIQYF. The CDR3 DNA is TGTGCCAGCAGTTTATCGGCAGGGGTGGTAGCCAAAAACATTCAGTACTTC. The rearrangement links TRBV27 to TRBJ2-4, with D maybe TRBD1 (6 bases). Germline loops: CDR1 MNHEY, CDR2 SMNVEV (reference sequence). The CDR3 runs 17 residues. The germline V and J ends were trimmed by 0 bases and 0 bases, with 12 bases remaining between them.

CDR3 nucleotides: TGTGCCAGCAGTTTCAGGTCCTACAATGAGCAGTTCTTC. It is translated as CASSFRSYNEQFF. The chain employs TRBV25-1 and TRBJ2-1; D is undetermined. The germline V gene has CDR1 MGHDK and CDR2 SYGVNS. V lost 5 bases, J lost 1 base, and 6 bases lay in between. CDR3 size: 13 residues.

The gene calls are TRBV30 and TRBJ2-7, with 7 nucleotides matching TRBD1. The CDR3 is made up of 15 amino acids. The trim removed 7 bases at V and 0 bases at J, leaving 12 bases unmatched. Germline CDR1 GTSNPN, CDR2 SVGIG (reference sequence). CDR3 loop: CAYTSEQGSSYEQYF. The CDR3 nucleotides are TGTGCCTACACTTCCGAACAGGGGAGCTCCTACGAGCAGTACTTC.

The CDR3 here is CASSFFPNRYITDTQYF. The CDR3 bases are TGCGCCAGCAGCTTTTTTCCCAATCGATACATCACAGATACGCAGTATTTT. V is TRBV5-1 and J is TRBJ2-3, with D uncertain. Germline CDR1 SGHRS, CDR2 YFSETQ. This CDR3 is 17 amino acids long. V was clipped by 2 bases and J by 2 bases, with 18 bases between them.

V usage is TRBV4-2 and J usage is TRBJ2-1, with D tentatively TRBD2 (5 bases). The germline gives CDR1 LGHNA, CDR2 YNFKEQ. Trimming shortened V by 0 bases and J by 2 bases, and 11 bases separated the two germline ends. The CDR3 consists of 16 residues. The chain's CDR3 is CASSQEDSPAYNEQFF. In DNA, the CDR3 is TGTGCCAGCAGCCAAGAGGACTCACCCGCCTACAATGAGCAGTTCTTC.

This clonotype was observed at least ten times. The rearrangement joins TRBV10-3 to TRBJ2-5; TRBD2 aligns across 11 bases. This CDR3 is built from 15 residues. Trimming at V came to 1 base and at J to 9 bases, leaving 7 bases not matched to a gene. Germline CDR1 is ENHRY and CDR2 is SYGVKD. CDR3 in DNA: TGTGCCATCAGTGAGTGGGGGACTAGCGGTTCGGCCCAGTACTTC. Translation: CAISEWGTSGSAQYF.

The CDR3 region has the DNA TGTGCCAGCAGTTACTCGAAGTCGGCGGGTGAAAACATTCAGTACTTC. Its translation: CASSYSKSAGENIQYF. This chain links TRBV6-2 or TRBV6-3 with TRBJ2-4; the D gene is possibly TRBD2 (5 bases). The CDR3 is 16 residues long. Trimming removed 0 bases from V and 5 bases from J, with 14 bases in between. In germline, CDR1 is MNHEY, CDR2 SVGEGT.

In this sample, this clonotype turned up a few times. The chain carries TRBV7-2 and TRBJ2-7, with D unclear. The germline V gene encodes CDR1 SGHTA and CDR2 FQGNSA. With 6 bases removed from V and 4 bases from J, the gap between germline ends came to 19 bases. The length of the CDR3 is 15 residues. The CDR3 bases are TGTGCCAGCAGTCTTCCTAGGGCTAGATTGTACGAGCAGTACTTC. It yields the protein CASSLPRARLYEQYF. Based on the CDR3 plus reference TRBV7-2 and TRBJ2-7, the full variable domain is GAGVSQSPSNKVTEKGKDVELRCDPISGHTALYWYRQSLGQGLEFLIYFQGNSAPDKSGLPSDRFSAERTGGSVSTLTIQRTQQEDSAVYLCASSLPRARLYEQYFGPGTRLTVT.

The genes are TRBV20-1 and TRBJ1-2, with TRBD1 matching 7 bases. The CDR3 covers 12 residues. Germline loops: CDR1 DFQATT, CDR2 SNEGSKA (reference sequence). Unmatched junction bases numbered 5, after V lost 6 bases and J lost 4 bases. The CDR3 DNA is TGCAGTGCAACAGGACAGGTCTATGGCTACACCTTC. Its translation: CSATGQVYGYTF.

The chain has TRBV28 and TRBJ1-2; D is perhaps TRBD1 (6 bases). Germline CDR1 reads MDHEN; CDR2 reads SYDVKM. V lost 6 bases to trimming and J lost 2 bases, with 19 bases between them. The CDR3 totals 16 residues. The DNA for the CDR3 is TGTGCCAGCAGAACCTACAGGGAGTTACAGAACTATGGCTACACCTTC. Translating gives CASRTYRELQNYGYTF.

This clonotype has just a few counts. The chain uses TRBV28 and TRBJ2-3; 9 positions match TRBD2. This CDR3 is built from 15 residues. Germline V gene data show CDR1 as MDHEN and CDR2 as SYDVKM. Trimming cost V 6 bases and J 6 bases; bases outside gene matches: 10. The chain's CDR3 is CASSERGAVTDTQYF. CDR3 nucleotide sequence: TGTGCCAGCAGCGAGCGGGGGGCTGTCACGGATACGCAGTATTTT.

This clonotype was seen only once. This chain uses TRBV7-2 with TRBJ2-2, with TRBD2 matching over 9 bases. V was pared by 2 bases and J by 5 bases, with 6 bases of the junction left unmatched. Germline loops: CDR1 SGHTA, CDR2 FQGNSA. The CDR3 consists of 16 residues. The CDR3 here is CASSLRAAGGTGELFF. In DNA form, the CDR3 reads TGTGCCAGCAGCTTACGGGCCGCGGGGGGGACCGGGGAGCTGTTTTTT. The whole variable domain, filled in from reference TRBV7-2 and TRBJ2-2, reads GAGVSQSPSNKVTEKGKDVELRCDPISGHTALYWYRQSLGQGLEFLIYFQGNSAPDKSGLPSDRFSAERTGGSVSTLTIQRTQQEDSAVYLCASSLRAAGGTGELFFGEGSRLTVL.

The chain links TRBV24-1 to TRBJ2-5, with 9 bases fitting TRBD1. Matching the DNA end better, TRBJ2-7 makes the J call doubtful. This CDR3 spans 15 amino acids. Germline CDR1 and CDR2: KGHDR and SFDVKD. This chain's CDR3 is CATSALGQGTYEQYF. CDR3 DNA sequence: TGTGCCACCAGTGCCCTTGGACAGGGGACGTACGAGCAGTACTTC.

The chain uses TRBV7-9 and TRBJ2-7; TRBD2 matches 9 bases. After removal of 5 bases from V and 9 bases from J, the junction contained 14 bases not matched to a gene. Per the germline V gene, CDR1 is SEHNR and CDR2 is FQNEAQ (reference sequence). CDR3 length equals 15 residues. The CDR3 is CASSPLTSGSTGQYF. CDR3 coding DNA: TGTGCCAGCAGCCCCCTGACTAGCGGATCTACGGGGCAGTACTTC. The full variable domain, with the rest looked up from reference TRBV7-9 and TRBJ2-7, is DTGVSQNPRHKITKRGQNVTFRCDPISEHNRLYWYRQTLGQGPEFLTYFQNEAQLEKSRLLSDRFSAERPKGSFSTLEIQRTEQGDSAMYLCASSPLTSGSTGQYFGPGTRLTVT.

The DNA of the CDR3 is TGCGCCAGCAGCTTGGCGGCTACCCCTGAGCAGTTCTTC. This gives the protein CASSLAATPEQFF. The chain is built from TRBV5-1 and TRBJ2-1, with unresolved D. This CDR3 region has 13 residues. The V gene's germline CDR1 is SGHRS and CDR2 YFSETQ. Trimming pared 0 bases from V and 9 bases from J, leaving 10 bases between.

This chain uses TRBV27 with TRBJ2-5; tentative D call: TRBD2 (7 bases). The CDR3 covers 15 residues. V lost 4 bases and J 11 bases, leaving 23 bases between the germline ends. Per germline, CDR1 MNHEY and CDR2 SMNVEV (reference sequence). The CDR3 DNA is TGTGCCAGCAGTTCCCGGGGGGCCCCATCCTACGAACAGTACTTC. It is translated as CASSSRGAPSYEQYF.